Given below is one T cell receptor beta chain in context. This entry is derived from a study of technical replicates of blood from a few donors. This table comes from immunoSEQ multiplex PCR, and its TCRdb copy is limited to in-frame clones, with some not included. Of some 70,000 clones listed, approximately 91% are singletons. The CDR3 totals 16 residues. V lost 0 bases and J 6 bases, leaving 15 bases between the germline ends. The germline gives CDR1 GTSNPN, CDR2 SVGIG (reference sequence). The rearrangement joins TRBV30 to TRBJ1-6; D possibly corresponds to TRBD1 (5 bases). The sequencing sample was made of PBMCs. The sequence was obtained from a human donor in good health. Some clones in this sample may be carry-over from other donors' samples. The CDR3 reads CAWSVPFVRGNSPLHF. CDR3 nucleotide sequence: TGTGCCTGGAGTGTACCTTTTGTTAGGGGTAATTCACCCCTCCACTTT.